This paragraph reports one T cell receptor (beta chain). The antigen is unknown. Total RNA, at least 6 micrograms per sample, came from PBMCs. Combining a sample-barcoded 5' primer with a J-beta primer mix, a second PCR ran for about 7 to 12 cycles. MiXCR was run by TCRdb on the 5' RACE reads, yielding one entry per CDR3 protein. The data hold about 1.4 million distinct CDR3 sequences, with around 55% observed a single time. The sample is drawn from a study of blood T cells in healthy people across ages. Study-level findings and limits: Naive T cell percentage and TCR beta diversity correlated strongly. Considered underestimates were the diversity estimates obtained from one million T cells. Both higher diversity and more naive CD4+ cells marked long-lived donors when set against aged donors.

Germline CDR1 reads MNHEY; CDR2 reads SVGEGT. This CDR3 has 15 residues. Losses at the gene ends were 4 bases for V and 4 bases for J; bases not matched to a gene: 9. The sequenced sample consisted of blood. V is TRBV6-2 or TRBV6-3 and J is TRBJ1-2; 7 bases map to TRBD1. This TCR came from a man aged 18 to 29 in good health. The DNA of the CDR3 is TGTGCCAGCAGTTTCCAGAGGGACAGCCCCTATGGCTACACCTTC. It specifies CASSFQRDSPYGYTF.